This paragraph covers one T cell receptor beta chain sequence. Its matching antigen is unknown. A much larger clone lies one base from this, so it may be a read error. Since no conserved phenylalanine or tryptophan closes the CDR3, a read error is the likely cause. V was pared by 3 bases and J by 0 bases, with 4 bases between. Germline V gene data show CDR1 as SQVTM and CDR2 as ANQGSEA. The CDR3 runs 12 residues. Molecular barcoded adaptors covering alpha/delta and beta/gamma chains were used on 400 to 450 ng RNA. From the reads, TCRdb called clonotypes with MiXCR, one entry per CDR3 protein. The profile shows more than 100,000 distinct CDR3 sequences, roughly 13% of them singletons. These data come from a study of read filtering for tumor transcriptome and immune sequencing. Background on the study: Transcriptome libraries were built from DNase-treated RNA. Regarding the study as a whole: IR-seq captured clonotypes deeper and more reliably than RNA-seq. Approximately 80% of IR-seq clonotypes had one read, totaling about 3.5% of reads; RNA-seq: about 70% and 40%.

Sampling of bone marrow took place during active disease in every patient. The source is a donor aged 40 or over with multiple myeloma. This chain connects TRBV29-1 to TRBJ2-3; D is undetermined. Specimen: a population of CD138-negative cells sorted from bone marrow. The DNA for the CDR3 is TGCAGCGTTGATCCGAGCACAGATACGCAGTATCTT. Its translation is CSVDPSTDTQYL.